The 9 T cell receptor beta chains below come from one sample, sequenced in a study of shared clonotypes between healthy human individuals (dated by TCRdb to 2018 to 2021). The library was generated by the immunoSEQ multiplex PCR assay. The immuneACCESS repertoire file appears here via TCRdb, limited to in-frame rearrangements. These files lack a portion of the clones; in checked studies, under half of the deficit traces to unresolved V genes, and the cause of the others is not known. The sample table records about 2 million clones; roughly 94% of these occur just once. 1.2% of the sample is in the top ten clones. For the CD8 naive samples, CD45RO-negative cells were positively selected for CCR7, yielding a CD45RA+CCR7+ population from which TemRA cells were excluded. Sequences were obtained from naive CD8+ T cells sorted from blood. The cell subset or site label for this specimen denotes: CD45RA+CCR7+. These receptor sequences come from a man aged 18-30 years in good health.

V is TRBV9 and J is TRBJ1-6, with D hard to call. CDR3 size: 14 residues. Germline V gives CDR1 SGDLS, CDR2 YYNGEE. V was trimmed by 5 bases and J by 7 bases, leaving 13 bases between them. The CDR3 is CASSSGQQNSPLHF. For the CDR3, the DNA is TGTGCCAGCAGTAGTGGGCAGCAGAATTCACCCCTCCACTTT.

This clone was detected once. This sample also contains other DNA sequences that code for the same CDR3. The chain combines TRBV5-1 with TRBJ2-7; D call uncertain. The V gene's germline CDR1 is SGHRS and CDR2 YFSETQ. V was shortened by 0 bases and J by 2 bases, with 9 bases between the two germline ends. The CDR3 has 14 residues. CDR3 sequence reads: CASSLDSSTYEQYF. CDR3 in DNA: TGCGCCAGCAGCTTGGATTCCTCGACCTACGAGCAGTACTTC.

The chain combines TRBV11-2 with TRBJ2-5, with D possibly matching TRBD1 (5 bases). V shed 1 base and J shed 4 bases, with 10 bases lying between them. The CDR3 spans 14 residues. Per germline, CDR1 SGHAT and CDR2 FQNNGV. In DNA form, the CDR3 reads TGTGCCAGCAGCTTAGTGTTGGGGCCAGAGACCCAGTACTTC. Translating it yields CASSLVLGPETQYF.

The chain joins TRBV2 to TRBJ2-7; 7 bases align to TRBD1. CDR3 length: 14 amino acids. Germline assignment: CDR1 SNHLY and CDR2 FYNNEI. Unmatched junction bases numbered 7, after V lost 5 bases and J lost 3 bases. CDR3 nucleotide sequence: TGTGCCAGCAGTAATTACCGGGACAGCTACGAGCAGTACTTC. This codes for CASSNYRDSYEQYF. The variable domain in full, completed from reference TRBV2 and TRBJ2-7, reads EPEVTQTPSHQVTQMGQEVILRCVPISNHLYFYWYRQILGQKVEFLVSFYNNEISEKSEIFDDQFSVERPDGSNFTLKIRSTKLEDSAMYFCASSNYRDSYEQYFGPGTRLTVT.

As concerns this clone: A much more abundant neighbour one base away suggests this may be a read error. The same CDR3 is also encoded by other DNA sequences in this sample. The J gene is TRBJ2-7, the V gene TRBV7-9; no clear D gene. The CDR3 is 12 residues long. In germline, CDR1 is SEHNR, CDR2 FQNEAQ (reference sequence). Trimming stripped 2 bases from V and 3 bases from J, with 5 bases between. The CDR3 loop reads CASSLTSYEQYF. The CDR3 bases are TGTGCCAGCAGCTTAACCAGCTACGAGCAGTACTTC.

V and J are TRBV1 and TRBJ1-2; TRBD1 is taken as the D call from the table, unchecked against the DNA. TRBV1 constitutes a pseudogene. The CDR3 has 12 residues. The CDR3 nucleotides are TGCACCAGCAGCCGACGGACAGATGGCTACACCTTC. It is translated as CTSSRRTDGYTF.

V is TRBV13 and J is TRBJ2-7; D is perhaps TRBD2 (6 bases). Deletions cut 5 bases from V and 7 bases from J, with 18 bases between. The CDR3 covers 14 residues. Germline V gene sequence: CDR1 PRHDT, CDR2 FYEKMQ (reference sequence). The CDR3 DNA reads TGTGCCAGCAGCCTCCCGGGACTCCCCGGGGAGCAGTACTTC. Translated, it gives CASSLPGLPGEQYF.

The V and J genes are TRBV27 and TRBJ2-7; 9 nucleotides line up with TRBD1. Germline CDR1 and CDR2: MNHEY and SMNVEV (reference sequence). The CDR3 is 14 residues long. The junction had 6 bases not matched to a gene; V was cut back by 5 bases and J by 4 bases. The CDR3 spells CASSTWDREYEQYF. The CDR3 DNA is TGTGCCAGCAGTACCTGGGACAGGGAGTACGAGCAGTACTTC.

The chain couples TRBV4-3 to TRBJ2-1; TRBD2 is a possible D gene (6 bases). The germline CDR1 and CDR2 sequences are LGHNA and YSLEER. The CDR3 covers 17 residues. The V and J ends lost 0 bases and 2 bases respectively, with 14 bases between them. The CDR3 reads CASSQDLVAATYNEQFF. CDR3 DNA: TGCGCCAGCAGCCAAGATTTGGTAGCGGCCACCTACAATGAGCAGTTCTTC.